Shown below are 32 T cell receptor beta chains from a single sample sequenced in a study of shared clonotypes between healthy human individuals. Profiling relied on immunoSEQ multiplex PCR, and the TCRdb table lists in-frame clones only, not all of them. This table holds hundreds of thousands of clones, around 80% found once. Sequenced input: PBMCs. The receptors were sampled from a middle-aged woman in good health. Some clones in this sample may be carry-over from other donors' samples.

V and J are TRBV6-1 and TRBJ1-2; no reliable D call. V was pared by 2 bases and J by 3 bases, with 7 bases between. There are 13 residues in the CDR3. Germline values: CDR1 MNHNS, CDR2 SASEGT. This chain's CDR3 is CASSESQYYGYTF. In DNA form, the CDR3 reads TGTGCCAGCAGTGAAAGTCAGTACTATGGCTACACCTTC.

The count of this clone is one. The chain has TRBV5-8 and TRBJ2-5; D is tentatively TRBD1 or TRBD2 (5 bases each). Trimming stripped 4 bases from V and 5 bases from J, with 18 bases between. The CDR3 consists of 15 residues. Germline-derived CDR1 and CDR2 are SGHTS and YDEGEE. The CDR3 region is CASSHRPGARETQYF. DNA for the CDR3: TGTGCCAGCAGCCACCGTCCCGGGGCGCGGGAGACCCAGTACTTC.

The V and J genes are TRBV4-1 and TRBJ1-6; the D is unclear. The CDR3 consists of 16 residues. Germline CDR1 and CDR2: MGHRA and YSYEKL. Trimming removed 4 bases at V and 5 bases at J, with 15 bases between. The CDR3 sequence: CASSREPGENNSPLHF. The CDR3 region has the DNA TGCGCCAGCAGCCGCGAGCCCGGGGAGAATAATTCACCCCTCCACTTT.

This clone showed up just once. The rearrangement joins TRBV21-1 to TRBJ2-7; the DNA was not compared with TRBD2, the D call given in the table. TRBV21-1 is described as a pseudogene. This CDR3 has 14 amino acids. DNA for the CDR3: TGTGCCAGCAGCATCTTGCGGGAGCCCTACGAGCAGTACTTC. Translated, it gives CASSILREPYEQYF.

V usage is TRBV7-2 and J usage is TRBJ2-1; D not certain. Germline V lookup: CDR1 SGHTA, CDR2 FQGNSA. Trimming shortened V by 5 bases and J by 2 bases, and 13 bases separated the two germline ends. This CDR3 has 15 residues. The CDR3 is CASSPKENPYNEQFF. The CDR3 DNA sequence: TGTGCCAGCAGCCCCAAGGAGAACCCCTACAATGAGCAGTTCTTC.

The rearrangement links TRBV19 to TRBJ2-2; 10 bases line up with TRBD1. The trim removed 6 bases at V and 5 bases at J, leaving 3 bases unmatched. The CDR3 loop spans 14 amino acids. Germline V gives CDR1 LNHDA, CDR2 SQIVND (reference sequence). For the CDR3, the DNA is TGTGCCAGTAGGCCGGGACAGGGGACCGGGGAGCTGTTTTTT. This codes for CASRPGQGTGELFF.

The chain recombines TRBV19 with TRBJ2-1, with D possibly matching TRBD2 (6 bases). The germline V gene has CDR1 LNHDA and CDR2 SQIVND (reference sequence). V was cut by 7 bases and J by 8 bases, with 18 bases left in between. There are 14 residues in the CDR3. The CDR3 sequence is CASTAETGSDEQFF. CDR3 nucleotide sequence: TGTGCCAGTACCGCGGAGACCGGGAGCGATGAGCAGTTCTTC.

This clone appeared once. The chain couples TRBV30 to TRBJ1-4; D remains unclear. Between the trimmed V and J ends, which lost 0 bases and 12 bases, there was a span of 11 bases. The germline gives CDR1 GTSNPN, CDR2 SVGIG (reference sequence). The CDR3 contains 12 residues. The CDR3 is CAWSVQGWELFF. The CDR3 DNA sequence: TGTGCCTGGAGTGTACAAGGGTGGGAACTGTTTTTT.

The rearrangement links TRBV11-3 to TRBJ2-1; possible D gene TRBD1, 6 bases. Germline CDR1 is SGHNT and CDR2 is YENEEA. The CDR3 consists of 13 residues. The V end was cut by 2 bases, the J end by 10 bases, with 12 bases between. The CDR3: CASSLLRTAEQFF. In DNA, the CDR3 is TGTGCCAGCAGCTTACTCCGGACAGCGGAGCAGTTCTTC.

The chain has TRBV30 and TRBJ1-5, with D hard to call. Germline V gene lookup returns CDR1 GTSNPN and CDR2 SVGIG (reference sequence). V gave up 5 bases and J gave up 1 base, with 9 bases separating them. This CDR3 region has 13 residues. The CDR3 is CAWGVGSNQPQHF. Here the CDR3 DNA reads TGTGCCTGGGGGGTAGGAAGCAATCAGCCCCAGCATTTT.

The J gene is TRBJ2-7, the V gene TRBV28; 9 positions agree with TRBD2. Germline loops: CDR1 MDHEN, CDR2 SYDVKM. J lost 3 bases, V lost 5 bases, and 11 bases had no gene match. The CDR3 covers 16 residues. CDR3 bases: TGTGCCAGCAGTCAGACTAGCGGAGCAACGAGCTACGAGCAGTACTTC. Amino acids: CASSQTSGATSYEQYF.

The CDR3 is CASSRGDSADTQYF. CDR3 DNA: TGCGCCAGCAGCCGGGGGGACAGTGCGGATACGCAGTATTTT. The chain couples TRBV4-1 to TRBJ2-3; D is possibly TRBD1 (7 bases). CDR1 and CDR2 from the germline V gene are MGHRA and YSYEKL. This CDR3 contains 14 residues. V was shortened by 4 bases and J by 6 bases, with 14 bases between the two germline ends.

On this clone: A far larger clone lies a single base away; this is likely a read error. Different DNA sequences within this sample yield the same CDR3. The chain combines TRBV5-6 with TRBJ2-3; D gene ambiguous. Trimming removed 4 bases from V and 2 bases from J, with 2 bases in between. Germline CDR1 reads SGHDT; CDR2 reads YYEEEE. There are 11 residues in the CDR3. The CDR3 DNA reads as TGTGCCAGCAGCACCACAGATACGCAGTATTTT. Translation: CASSTTDTQYF.

This sequence joins TRBV2 and TRBJ2-3; tentative D call: TRBD2 (6 bases). This CDR3 is 12 amino acids long. Germline assignment: CDR1 SNHLY and CDR2 FYNNEI. Trimming cost V 5 bases and J 6 bases, with 9 bases left between them. CDR3 region: CASSTSGDTQYF. CDR3 DNA sequence: TGTGCCAGCAGTACCAGCGGGGATACGCAGTATTTT.

This chain's CDR3 is CAITPGNYGYTF. The CDR3 bases are TGTGCCATCACCCCGGGGAACTATGGCTACACCTTC. This sequence joins TRBV10-3 and TRBJ1-2, with no clear D. V was clipped by 7 bases and J by 2 bases, with 8 bases between them. CDR3 length: 12 residues. Per germline, CDR1 ENHRY and CDR2 SYGVKD.

This sequence joins TRBV19 and TRBJ1-5; D may be TRBD1 (6 bases). The CDR3 is made up of 15 amino acids. Germline CDR1 reads LNHDA; CDR2 reads SQIVND (reference sequence). V lost 3 bases and J 0 bases, leaving 9 bases between the germline ends. The CDR3 sequence is CASSIGGYSNQPQHF. The CDR3 region has the DNA TGTGCCAGTAGTATTGGGGGCTATAGCAATCAGCCCCAGCATTTT.

The chain couples TRBV7-8 to TRBJ1-2; D call uncertain. The length of the CDR3 is 13 residues. Germline values: CDR1 SGHVS, CDR2 FQNEAQ. The V end lost 4 bases, the J end lost 5 bases, and 11 bases lay between the germline ends. The CDR3 region is CASSSGGHYGYTF. The CDR3 coding sequence is TGTGCCAGCAGCTCCGGCGGCCATTATGGCTACACCTTC.

The chain couples TRBV7-9 to TRBJ2-7; D gene unclear. The V end lost 5 bases, the J end lost 0 bases, and 20 bases lay between the germline ends. There are 17 residues in the CDR3. In germline, CDR1 is SEHNR, CDR2 FQNEAQ (reference sequence). CDR3 sequence: CASSPTSLKGPSYEQYF. DNA for the CDR3: TGTGCCAGCAGCCCAACCAGTTTAAAAGGGCCCTCCTACGAGCAGTACTTC.

This rearrangement joins TRBV5-1 to TRBJ2-7, with 8 bases aligning to TRBD1. This CDR3 is 15 amino acids long. V lost 2 bases and J lost 2; bases outside the gene matches: 6. Germline V gives CDR1 SGHRS, CDR2 YFSETQ. CDR3 DNA: TGCGCCAGCAGCTTTACAGGGGGTCCTACCTACGAGCAGTACTTC. Its protein product is CASSFTGGPTYEQYF.

V gene TRBV19 combines with J gene TRBJ2-5; perhaps TRBD1 as D (6 bases). The CDR3 runs to 14 residues. Trimming shortened V by 3 bases and J by 5 bases, and 13 bases separated the two germline ends. The germline V gene encodes CDR1 LNHDA and CDR2 SQIVND (reference sequence). CDR3 sequence reads: CASSMVQGWETQYF. CDR3 DNA: TGTGCCAGTAGTATGGTTCAGGGGTGGGAGACCCAGTACTTC.

V usage is TRBV19 and J usage is TRBJ2-7, with a tentative D call TRBD2 (5 bases). This CDR3 is built from 13 residues. From germline, CDR1 is LNHDA and CDR2 SQIVND (reference sequence). Trimming took 4 bases from V and 4 from J, leaving 11 bases between them. The CDR3 loop reads CASSTGENYEQYF. CDR3 in DNA: TGTGCCAGTAGTACCGGGGAAAATTACGAGCAGTACTTC.

This clone appeared a single time. The chain is built from TRBV27 and TRBJ2-2, with 7 bases that match TRBD2. This CDR3 has 14 amino acids. CDR1 is MNHEY, CDR2 SMNVEV, per germline (reference sequence). The CDR3 protein is CATARDYRGGELFF. CDR3 DNA: TGTGCGACGGCGAGGGACTACCGCGGCGGGGAGCTGTTTTTT.

This clone appeared a few times. This chain joins TRBV6-4 and TRBJ2-1; tentatively, D is TRBD2 (6 bases). V shed 4 bases and J shed 4 bases, with 14 bases lying between them. In germline, CDR1 is MRHNA, CDR2 SNTAGT. CDR3 length: 15 amino acids. Here the CDR3 reads CASSVGSSDYNEQFF. CDR3 DNA: TGTGCCAGCAGTGTAGGGTCTAGCGATTACAATGAGCAGTTCTTC.

There are a few counts of this clone. The CDR3 DNA follows: TGTGCCAGTGGACCGAGGCAGAACACCGGGGAGCTGTTTTTT. It encodes CASGPRQNTGELFF. The chain links TRBV2 to TRBJ2-2, with D hard to call. The CDR3 sequence is 14 residues long. V lost 9 bases, J lost 1 base, and 12 bases lay in between. Germline V gene data show CDR1 as SNHLY and CDR2 as FYNNEI.

The rearrangement joins TRBV6-6 to TRBJ1-3; 7 bases line up with TRBD1. There are 14 residues in the CDR3. From germline, CDR1 is MNHNY and CDR2 SVGAGI (reference sequence). J lost 4 bases, V lost 2 bases, and 2 bases had no gene match. The CDR3 DNA is TGTGCCAGCAGTTACGGGACAGACGGAAACACCATATATTTT. This gives the protein CASSYGTDGNTIYF.

This chain connects TRBV30 to TRBJ1-5; weak D call: TRBD1 (6 bases). V was cut by 0 bases and J by 5 bases, with 14 bases left in between. The CDR3 has 15 residues. CDR1 and CDR2 (germline): GTSNPN, SVGIG (reference sequence). CDR3 sequence (DNA): TGTGCCTGGAGTGTACAAGGGCAGGGGTATCAGCCCCAGCATTTT. This encodes CAWSVQGQGYQPQHF.

The chain is built from TRBV5-4 and TRBJ2-3; 7 positions agree with TRBD2. The CDR3 has 15 amino acids. V was pared by 3 bases and J by 5 bases, with 9 bases of the junction left unmatched. CDR1 is SGHNT and CDR2 is YYREEE in the germline V gene (reference sequence). This CDR3 is CASSSRTSNIDTQYF. The CDR3 DNA reads as TGTGCCAGCAGCTCCAGGACTAGTAATATAGATACGCAGTATTTT.

The rearrangement uses TRBV10-1 and TRBJ2-1; 12 bases match TRBD2. CDR1 and CDR2 (germline): WNHNN, SYGVQD (reference sequence). With V trimmed by 8 bases and J by 7 bases, 18 bases remained unmatched. This CDR3 spans 18 amino acids. This CDR3 is CASPSSPPTSGSRNEQFF. CDR3 DNA sequence: TGCGCCAGCCCAAGCTCTCCCCCGACTAGCGGGAGTAGGAATGAGCAGTTCTTC.

Note on this clone: Other nucleotide sequences in the sample specify the same CDR3. This chain links TRBV2 with TRBJ2-5; 10 bases map to TRBD1. CDR1 and CDR2 from the germline V gene are SNHLY and FYNNEI. With V trimmed by 4 bases and J by 5 bases, 4 bases remained unmatched. CDR3 size: 14 residues. The DNA of the CDR3 is TGTGCCAGCAGTGGACAGGGGGCTGGGGAGACCCAGTACTTC. It specifies CASSGQGAGETQYF.

As regards this clone: A far larger clone is only one base removed, so a read error is likely. This chain links TRBV2 with TRBJ2-4; tentative D call: TRBD2 (5 bases). The CDR3 totals 14 residues. Germline values: CDR1 SNHLY, CDR2 FYNNEI. Here the CDR3 reads CASSGSLAKNIQHF. The CDR3 DNA is TGTGCCAGCAGTGGCTCCCTAGCCAAAAACATTCAGCACTTC. The full variable domain, its missing parts supplied by reference TRBV2 and TRBJ2-4, is EPEVTQTPSHQVTQMGQEVILRCVPISNHLYFYWYRQILGQKVEFLVSFYNNEISEKSEIFDDQFSVERPDGSNFTLKIRSTKLEDSAMYFCASSGSLAKNIQHFGAGTRLSVL.

The chain joins TRBV11-3 to TRBJ1-3; perhaps TRBD1 as D (5 bases). This CDR3 comprises 12 residues. Per germline, CDR1 SGHNT and CDR2 YENEEA. V lost 2 bases, J lost 10 bases, and 9 bases lay in between. The CDR3 loop reads CASSLNRGTIYF. The CDR3 coding sequence is TGTGCCAGCAGCTTAAATCGGGGGACCATATATTTT.

The chain couples TRBV5-1 to TRBJ2-7, with 7 positions matching TRBD1. The CDR3 is 15 residues long. Germline V lookup: CDR1 SGHRS, CDR2 YFSETQ. With 0 bases clipped from V and 5 bases from J, the junction kept 8 bases outside the gene matches. CDR3 nucleotides: TGCGCCAGCAGCTTGGGGCGACAGGGTGACGACGAGCAGTACTTC. Its protein is CASSLGRQGDDEQYF.